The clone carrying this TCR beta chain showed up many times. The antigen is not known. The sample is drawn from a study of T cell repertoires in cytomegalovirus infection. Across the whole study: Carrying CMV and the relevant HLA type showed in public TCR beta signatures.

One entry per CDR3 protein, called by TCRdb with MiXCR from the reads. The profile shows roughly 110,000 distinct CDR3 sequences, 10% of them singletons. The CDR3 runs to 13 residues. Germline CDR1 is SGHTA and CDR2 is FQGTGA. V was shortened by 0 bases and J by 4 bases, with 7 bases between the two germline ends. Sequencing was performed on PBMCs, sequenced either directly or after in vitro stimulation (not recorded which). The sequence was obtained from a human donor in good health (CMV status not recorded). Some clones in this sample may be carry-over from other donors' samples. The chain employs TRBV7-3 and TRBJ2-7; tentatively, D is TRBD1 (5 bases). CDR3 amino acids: CASSLTKGYEQYF. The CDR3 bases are TGTGCCAGCAGCTTAACGAAGGGGTACGAGCAGTACTTC.